One and the same sample provided the 27 T cell receptor beta chains below, sequenced in a study of blood T cells in healthy people across ages. For the second PCR, which ran for 7 to 11 cycles, a sample-barcoded 5' primer and a J-beta primer mix were used. A single record per CDR3 protein comes from TCRdb applying MiXCR to the 5' RACE reads. The sample yields fewer than 2,000,000 distinct CDR3 sequences, about two fifths seen once. Sequencing was performed on blood. These receptors all stem from a human donor in good health.

Remarks on this clonotype: One junction end disagrees with the germline gene, perhaps due to a read error. The J gene is TRBJ2-1, the V gene TRBV7-3; 9 nucleotides agree with TRBD1. There are 17 residues in the CDR3. CDR1 SGHTA and CDR2 FQGTGA come from the germline V gene. The DNA for the CDR3 is TGTGCCAGCAGCGTAACAGGGGGCCCACGGAACTACAATGAGCAGTTCTTC. Translated: CASSVTGGPRNYNEQFF.

This clonotype was counted between two and nine times. The V and J genes are TRBV4-3 and TRBJ2-3, with a weak D call TRBD2 (6 bases). CDR3 length: 16 residues. Trimming shortened V by 1 base and J by 8 bases, and 19 bases separated the two germline ends. Germline CDR1 and CDR2: LGHNA and YSLEER. CDR3 in amino acids: CASSQGAGRGTFTQYF. CDR3 in DNA: TGCGCCAGCAGCCAAGGAGCTGGACGGGGGACCTTTACGCAGTATTTT.

Only a few counts were recorded for this clonotype. J is TRBJ1-4 and V is TRBV9, with TRBD1 matching over 7 bases. With 4 bases clipped from V and 0 bases from J, the junction kept 6 bases outside the gene matches. There are 16 residues in the CDR3. CDR1 is SGDLS, CDR2 YYNGEE, per germline. The DNA of the CDR3 is TGTGCCAGCAGCACAGGGGCCGCCTCAACTAATGAAAAACTGTTTTTT. Protein product: CASSTGAASTNEKLFF.

The V call is TRBV4-3, the J call TRBJ1-2; D is possibly TRBD1 (6 bases). V was shortened by 1 base and J by 6 bases, with 21 bases between the two germline ends. Per germline, CDR1 LGHNA and CDR2 YSLEER. The CDR3 runs 17 residues. The CDR3 DNA follows: TGCGCCAGCAGCCAAGGCCTAGGGTCGGGGGGCGTCAATGGCTACACCTTC. This gives the protein CASSQGLGSGGVNGYTF.

The V call is TRBV29-1, the J call TRBJ2-7; D might be TRBD1 (6 bases). The CDR3 is 14 amino acids. Trimming cost V 6 bases and J 0 bases, with 15 bases left between them. Per the germline V gene, CDR1 is SQVTM and CDR2 is ANQGSEA. CDR3 protein: CSVSDRWSSYEQYF. The CDR3 nucleotides are TGCAGCGTCTCTGACAGGTGGAGCTCCTACGAGCAGTACTTC.

This sequence joins TRBV6-2 or TRBV6-3 and TRBJ2-7; 8 positions match TRBD1. Per the germline V gene, CDR1 is MNHEY and CDR2 is SVGEGT. This CDR3 has 13 amino acids. Germline trimming cut 6 bases from V and 2 bases from J; bases unmatched to any gene: 3. The CDR3 sequence: CASRWDRTYEQYF. In nucleotides, the CDR3 is TGTGCCAGCAGATGGGACAGGACCTACGAGCAGTACTTC.

This clonotype has only a few counts. The J gene is TRBJ2-1, the V gene TRBV2; 9 bases map to TRBD2. The CDR3 sequence is 14 residues long. Trimming removed 1 base from V and 6 bases from J; junction bases left unmatched: 1. In germline, CDR1 is SNHLY, CDR2 FYNNEI. CDR3 nucleotide sequence: TGTGCCAGCAGTGAAGAGACTAGCGGCAATGAGCAGTTCTTC. Translated, it gives CASSEETSGNEQFF.

The V and J genes are TRBV12-3 or TRBV12-4 and TRBJ2-3; 9 bases line up with TRBD2. The CDR3 spans 13 residues. Trimming took 7 bases from V and 4 from J; bases not matched to a gene: 3. CDR3 DNA: TGTGCCAGCAATAGCGGGAGAGCAGATACGCAGTATTTT. This codes for CASNSGRADTQYF.

This clonotype was seen only a few times. The chain links TRBV7-2 to TRBJ2-3, with D possibly being TRBD2 (5 bases). Germline values: CDR1 SGHTA, CDR2 FQGNSA. The CDR3 length is 16 residues. Trimming took off 1 base at V and 2 bases at J, with 13 bases between the two ends. CDR3 nucleotide sequence: TGTGCCAGCAGCTTAGTCGCTACGGGGTCCACAGATACGCAGTATTTT. This codes for CASSLVATGSTDTQYF. The full variable domain, rest sourced from reference TRBV7-2 and TRBJ2-3, is GAGVSQSPSNKVTEKGKDVELRCDPISGHTALYWYRQSLGQGLEFLIYFQGNSAPDKSGLPSDRFSAERTGGSVSTLTIQRTQQEDSAVYLCASSLVATGSTDTQYFGPGTRLTVL.

The sample holds a few counts of this clonotype. The chain couples TRBV6-1 to TRBJ2-1; D is ambiguous. CDR3 length equals 13 residues. The germline V gene has CDR1 MNHNS and CDR2 SASEGT. Trimming pared 2 bases from V and 5 bases from J, leaving 7 bases between. The CDR3 here is CASSELGHNEQFF. CDR3 nucleotides: TGTGCCAGCAGTGAACTGGGCCACAATGAGCAGTTCTTC.

In this sample, this clonotype turned up a few times. A single base separates this from a much larger clone, so it may be a read error. The V and J genes are TRBV5-6 and TRBJ1-4; the D is unclear. Germline V gene lookup returns CDR1 SGHDT and CDR2 YYEEEE. CDR3 size: 15 residues. The CDR3 sequence: CASSSVGGNNEKRFF. CDR3 coding DNA: TGTGCCAGCAGCTCGGTGGGAGGGAATAATGAAAAACGGTTTTTT.

This clonotype was observed a few times. In DNA form, the CDR3 reads TGTGCCAGCAGCCCGACCGCTTCTGACGACGAGCAGTACTTC. Translation: CASSPTASDDEQYF. The V gene is TRBV7-8, the J gene TRBJ2-7, with no clear D. The length of the CDR3 is 14 residues. Germline values: CDR1 SGHVS, CDR2 FQNEAQ. Trimming removed 5 bases at V and 5 bases at J, with 16 bases between.

As for this clonotype: At one end the junction does not follow the germline gene, possibly because of a read error. V is TRBV9 and J is TRBJ1-4; D is undetermined. There are 14 residues in the CDR3. Germline CDR1 and CDR2: SGDLS and YYNGEE. The CDR3 here is CASSALGTNEKLCF. As DNA, the CDR3 is TGTGCCAGCAGCGCCCTGGGTACTAATGAAAAACTGTGTTTT.

The chain has TRBV6-5 and TRBJ2-7; TRBD1 aligns across 7 bases. The trim removed 6 bases at V and 4 bases at J, leaving 9 bases unmatched. The CDR3 contains 14 residues. The germline V gene encodes CDR1 MNHEY and CDR2 SVGAGI. CDR3 residues: CASRSTGQVYEQYF. As DNA, the CDR3 is TGTGCCAGCAGATCGACAGGGCAGGTATACGAGCAGTACTTC.

This chain connects TRBV12-3 or TRBV12-4 to TRBJ1-5; D gene ambiguous. V was pared by 0 bases and J by 6 bases, with 6 bases between. CDR3 length: 13 amino acids. The CDR3 region has the DNA TGTGCCAGCAGTTTAGCGACCCCTCAGCCCCAGCATTTT. Protein product: CASSLATPQPQHF.

In this sample, this clonotype turned up once. V is TRBV7-9 and J is TRBJ1-2, with D perhaps matching TRBD1 (6 bases). CDR3 size: 15 residues. Trimming took 5 bases from V and 5 from J, leaving 18 bases between them. The germline CDR1 and CDR2 sequences are SEHNR and FQNEAQ (reference sequence). For the CDR3, the DNA is TGTGCCAGCAGCCCTCGGACAGTTTGGAATTATGGCTACACCTTC. Its translation is CASSPRTVWNYGYTF.

V is TRBV6-1 and J is TRBJ2-5, with 8 bases aligning to TRBD2. The trim removed 6 bases at V and 5 bases at J, leaving 11 bases unmatched. This CDR3 region has 15 residues. Germline CDR1 MNHNS, CDR2 SASEGT. CDR3 loop: CASRDRGGSSETQYF. The CDR3 region has the DNA TGTGCCAGCAGAGATCGGGGGGGGAGTTCGGAGACCCAGTACTTC.

A few counts support this clonotype. The rearrangement uses TRBV20-1 and TRBJ2-7; D perhaps matches TRBD2 (6 bases). Trimming left V 6 bases short and J 7 bases short, with 13 bases between. The germline V gene has CDR1 DFQATT and CDR2 SNEGSKA (reference sequence). The CDR3 covers 11 residues. CDR3 sequence: CSARGLKEQYF. The CDR3 nucleotides read TGCAGTGCCCGGGGACTTAAGGAGCAGTACTTC.

This clonotype was counted between two and nine times. The V call is TRBV18, the J call TRBJ2-7; 8 bases agree with TRBD1. Germline V gives CDR1 KGHSH, CDR2 LQKENI. V was clipped by 6 bases and J by 12 bases; unmatched bases: 10. The CDR3 has 12 residues. The CDR3 coding sequence is TGTGCCAGCTCCACACAATTGGGACAGGTGTACTTC. Its protein is CASSTQLGQVYF. Full variable domain (rest looked up from reference TRBV18 and TRBJ2-7): NAGVMQNPRHLVRRRGQEARLRCSPMKGHSHVYWYRQLPEEGLKFMVYLQKENIIDESGMPKERFSAEFPKEGPSILRIQQVVRGDSAAYFCASSTQLGQVYFGPGTRLTVT.

This chain connects TRBV5-1 to TRBJ2-3; 15 bases are a match to TRBD2. CDR1 is SGHRS and CDR2 is YFSETQ in the germline V gene. CDR3 length: 18 amino acids. Trimming cost V 4 bases and J 2 bases; bases outside gene matches: 8. The CDR3 nucleotides read TGCGCCAGCAGCCCGGGGGGACTAGCGGGGGGAATCACAGATACGCAGTATTTT. Translation gives CASSPGGLAGGITDTQYF. Filled out from reference TRBV5-1 and TRBJ2-3, the complete variable domain reads KAGVTQTPRYLIKTRGQQVTLSCSPISGHRSVSWYQQTPGQGLQFLFEYFSETQRNKGNFPGRFSGRQFSNSRSEMNVSTLELGDSALYLCASSPGGLAGGITDTQYFGPGTRLTVL.

This clonotype was detected many times. The genes are TRBV6-2 or TRBV6-3 and TRBJ2-7; D remains ambiguous. Trimming took 5 bases from V and 4 from J, leaving 18 bases between them. The germline gives CDR1 MNHEY, CDR2 SVGEGT. The CDR3 spans 15 residues. The CDR3 region is CASSPHGRGVYEQYF. The DNA of the CDR3 is TGTGCCAGCAGTCCTCACGGGCGAGGAGTATACGAGCAGTACTTC.

This clonotype was detected a few times. The CDR3 DNA sequence: TGTGCCAGCAGTGAAGTCTGGGACTACGAGCAGTACTTC. Translation: CASSEVWDYEQYF. The V and J genes are TRBV25-1 and TRBJ2-7; the D is unclear. The V end lost 2 bases, the J end lost 3 bases, and 8 bases lay between the germline ends. The germline CDR1 and CDR2 sequences are MGHDK and SYGVNS. The CDR3 has 13 amino acids.

The genes are TRBV19 and TRBJ1-5; the D is unclear. From germline, CDR1 is LNHDA and CDR2 SQIVND (reference sequence). This CDR3 spans 13 amino acids. The V gene lost 1 base and the J gene lost 1 base, with 2 bases spanning the gap. CDR3 nucleotide sequence: TGTGCCAGTAGTATAGCGAGCAATCAGCCCCAGCATTTT. Translated: CASSIASNQPQHF.

There are many counts of this clonotype. At one of its ends the junction is not consistent with the germline gene, which may arise from a read error. The chain recombines TRBV5-1 with TRBJ1-5; TRBD1 might be the D (6 bases). In germline, CDR1 is SGHRS, CDR2 YFSETQ. CDR3 length equals 13 residues. The CDR3 DNA is TGTGCCAGCAGCTTAGAGGGGGTTCAGCCCCAGCATTTT. Residues: CASSLEGVQPQHF.

This chain joins TRBV12-3 or TRBV12-4 and TRBJ2-1, with TRBD2 as a possible D gene (7 bases). Trimming took 7 bases from V and 9 from J, leaving 13 bases between them. The CDR3 runs 12 residues. CDR3 nucleotides: TGTGCCAGCACCCTTGGGGGGGCTGAGCAGTTCTTC. Translated: CASTLGGAEQFF.

This clonotype was picked up a small number of times. The chain links TRBV4-2 to TRBJ2-7; a weak D match, TRBD1 (6 bases). The CDR3 spans 15 residues. V was clipped by 4 bases and J by 1 base, with 14 bases between them. Germline values: CDR1 LGHNA, CDR2 YNFKEQ. CDR3 sequence (DNA): TGTGCCAGCAGCCGCTACACACAGGGATCCTACGAGCAGTACTTC. Translated: CASSRYTQGSYEQYF.

The chain recombines TRBV7-6 with TRBJ2-4; D unresolved. The length of the CDR3 is 12 residues. In germline, CDR1 is SGHVS, CDR2 FNYEAQ. Between the trimmed V and J ends, which lost 5 bases and 7 bases, there was a span of 9 bases. CDR3 amino acids: CASSHHGNIQYF. The CDR3 DNA is TGTGCCAGCAGCCACCATGGGAACATTCAGTACTTC.